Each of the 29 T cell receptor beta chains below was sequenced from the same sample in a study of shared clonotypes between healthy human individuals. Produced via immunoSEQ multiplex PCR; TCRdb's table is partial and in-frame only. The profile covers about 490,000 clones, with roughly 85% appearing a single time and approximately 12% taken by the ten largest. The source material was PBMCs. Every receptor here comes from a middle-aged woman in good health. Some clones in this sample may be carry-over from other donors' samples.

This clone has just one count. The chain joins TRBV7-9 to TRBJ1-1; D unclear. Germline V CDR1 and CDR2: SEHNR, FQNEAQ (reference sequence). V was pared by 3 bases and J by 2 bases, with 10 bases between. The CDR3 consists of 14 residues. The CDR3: CASSFFGINTEAFF. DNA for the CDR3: TGTGCCAGCAGCTTTTTTGGTATAAACACTGAAGCTTTCTTT.

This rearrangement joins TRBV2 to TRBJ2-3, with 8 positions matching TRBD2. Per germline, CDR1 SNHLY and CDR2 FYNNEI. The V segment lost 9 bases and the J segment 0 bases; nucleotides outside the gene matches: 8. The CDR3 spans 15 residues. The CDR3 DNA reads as TGTGCCAGTTCTTCACTAGCGGCTAGCACAGATACGCAGTATTTT. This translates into CASSSLAASTDTQYF.

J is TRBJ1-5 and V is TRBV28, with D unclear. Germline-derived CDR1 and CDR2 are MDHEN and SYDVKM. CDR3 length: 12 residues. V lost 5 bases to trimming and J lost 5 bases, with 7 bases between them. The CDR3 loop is CASSALDQPQHF. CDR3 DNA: TGTGCCAGCAGTGCCCTGGATCAGCCCCAGCATTTT.

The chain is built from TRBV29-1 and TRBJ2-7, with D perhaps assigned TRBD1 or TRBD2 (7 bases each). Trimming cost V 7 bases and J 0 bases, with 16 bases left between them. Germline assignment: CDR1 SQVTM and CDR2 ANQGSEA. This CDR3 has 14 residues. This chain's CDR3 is CSGGGQSTSYEQYF. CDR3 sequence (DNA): TGCAGCGGGGGGGGACAGAGCACCTCCTACGAGCAGTACTTC.

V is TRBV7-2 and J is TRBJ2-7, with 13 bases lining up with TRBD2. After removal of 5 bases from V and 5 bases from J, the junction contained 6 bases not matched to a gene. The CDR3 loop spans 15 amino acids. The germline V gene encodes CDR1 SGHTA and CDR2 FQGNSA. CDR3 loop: CASSPGLAGMDEQYF. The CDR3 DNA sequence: TGTGCCAGCAGCCCGGGACTAGCGGGAATGGACGAGCAGTACTTC.

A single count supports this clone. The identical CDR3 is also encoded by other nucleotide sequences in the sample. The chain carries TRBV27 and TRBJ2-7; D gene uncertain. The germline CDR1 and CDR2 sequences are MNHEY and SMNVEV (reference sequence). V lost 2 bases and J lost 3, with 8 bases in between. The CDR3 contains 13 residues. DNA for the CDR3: TGTGCCAGCAGTTTACGGACGGGCTACGAGCAGTACTTC. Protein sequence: CASSLRTGYEQYF.

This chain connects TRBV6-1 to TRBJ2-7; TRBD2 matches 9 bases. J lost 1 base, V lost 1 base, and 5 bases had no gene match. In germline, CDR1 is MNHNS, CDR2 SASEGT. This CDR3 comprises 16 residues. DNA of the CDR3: TGTGCCAGCAGTGAAGGAGGACTAGCGCTATCCTACGAGCAGTACTTC. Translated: CASSEGGLALSYEQYF.

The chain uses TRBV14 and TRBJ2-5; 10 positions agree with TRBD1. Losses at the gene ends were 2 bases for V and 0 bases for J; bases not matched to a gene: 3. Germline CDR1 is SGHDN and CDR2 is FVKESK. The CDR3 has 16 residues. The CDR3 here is CASSQRDRGYQETQYF. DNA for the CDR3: TGTGCCAGCAGCCAAAGGGACAGGGGTTACCAAGAGACCCAGTACTTC.

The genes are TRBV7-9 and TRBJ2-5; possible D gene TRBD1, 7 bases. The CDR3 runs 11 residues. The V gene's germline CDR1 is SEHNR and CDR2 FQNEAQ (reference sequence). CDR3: CAGGGSETQYF. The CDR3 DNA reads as TGTGCTGGAGGGGGCTCGGAGACCCAGTACTTC. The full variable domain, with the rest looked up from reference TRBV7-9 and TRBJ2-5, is DTGVSQNPRHKITKRGQNVTFRCDPISEHNRLYWYRQTLGQGPEFLTYFQNEAQLEKSRLLSDRFSAERPKGSFSTLEIQRTEQGDSAMYLCAGGGSETQYFGPGTRLLVL.

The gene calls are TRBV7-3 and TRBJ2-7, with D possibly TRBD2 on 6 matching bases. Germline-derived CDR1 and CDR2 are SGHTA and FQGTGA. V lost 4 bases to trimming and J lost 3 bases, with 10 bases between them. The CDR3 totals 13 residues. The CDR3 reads CASSSTSGYEQYF. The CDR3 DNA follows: TGTGCCAGCAGCTCGACTAGTGGCTACGAGCAGTACTTC. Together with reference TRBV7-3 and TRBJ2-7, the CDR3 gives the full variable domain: GAGVSQTPSNKVTEKGKYVELRCDPISGHTALYWYRQSLGQGPEFLIYFQGTGAADDSGLPNDRFFAVRPEGSVSTLKIQRTERGDSAVYLCASSSTSGYEQYFGPGTRLTVT.

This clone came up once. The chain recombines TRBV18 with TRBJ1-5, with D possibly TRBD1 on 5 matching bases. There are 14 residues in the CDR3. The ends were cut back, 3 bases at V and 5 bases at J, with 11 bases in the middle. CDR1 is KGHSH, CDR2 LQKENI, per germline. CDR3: CASSPYRGDQPQHF. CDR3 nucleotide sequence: TGTGCCAGCTCACCGTACCGGGGCGATCAGCCCCAGCATTTT.

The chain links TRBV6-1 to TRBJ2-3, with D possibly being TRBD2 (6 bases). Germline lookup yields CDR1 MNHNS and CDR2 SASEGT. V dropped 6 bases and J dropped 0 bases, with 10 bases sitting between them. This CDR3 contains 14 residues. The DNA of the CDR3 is TGTGCCAGCAGCAGAGGGACTAGCACAGATACGCAGTATTTT. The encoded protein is CASSRGTSTDTQYF.

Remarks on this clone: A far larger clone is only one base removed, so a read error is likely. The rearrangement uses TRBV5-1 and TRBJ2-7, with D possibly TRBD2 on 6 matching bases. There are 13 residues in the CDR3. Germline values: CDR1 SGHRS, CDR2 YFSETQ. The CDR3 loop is CASMLRGGYGQYF. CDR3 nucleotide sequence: TGCGCCAGCATGCTGCGGGGTGGCTACGGGCAGTACTTC.

The CDR3 reads CASSPGGYGANVLTF. The CDR3 nucleotides are TGTGCCAGCTCACCCGGAGGATATGGGGCCAACGTCCTGACTTTC. V usage is TRBV18 and J usage is TRBJ2-6; D possibly corresponds to TRBD2 (5 bases). CDR1 KGHSH and CDR2 LQKENI come from the germline V gene. This CDR3 is built from 15 residues. Between the trimmed V and J ends, which lost 3 bases and 3 bases, there was a span of 9 bases.

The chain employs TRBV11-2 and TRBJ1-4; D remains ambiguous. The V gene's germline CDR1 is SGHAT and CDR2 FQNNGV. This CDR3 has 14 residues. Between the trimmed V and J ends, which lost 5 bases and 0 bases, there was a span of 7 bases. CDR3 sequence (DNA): TGTGCCAGCAGCCGGGGAGCAACTAATGAAAAACTGTTTTTT. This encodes CASSRGATNEKLFF.

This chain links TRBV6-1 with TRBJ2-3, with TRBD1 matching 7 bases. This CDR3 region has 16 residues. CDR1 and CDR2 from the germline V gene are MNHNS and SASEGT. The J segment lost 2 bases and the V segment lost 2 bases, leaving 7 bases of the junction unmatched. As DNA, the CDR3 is TGTGCCAGCAGTGAAAGGGAGACAGGGTTCACAGATACGCAGTATTTT. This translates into CASSERETGFTDTQYF.

The CDR3 spells CASSYSSSWYF. The CDR3 region has the DNA TGTGCCAGCAGTTACTCTAGCTCTTGGTACTTC. The chain uses TRBV6-5 and TRBJ2-7, with D unresolved. Germline V CDR1 and CDR2: MNHEY, SVGAGI. The CDR3 is 11 amino acids. The V end lost 0 bases, the J end lost 12 bases, and 9 bases lay between the germline ends.

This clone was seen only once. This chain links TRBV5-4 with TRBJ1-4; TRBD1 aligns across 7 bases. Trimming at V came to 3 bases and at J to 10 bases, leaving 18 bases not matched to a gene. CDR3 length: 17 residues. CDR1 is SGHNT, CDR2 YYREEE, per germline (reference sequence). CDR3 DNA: TGTGCCAGCAGCTCGCTAGAAATTGGGACAGCGTTGGCAAAACTGTTTTTT. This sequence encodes CASSSLEIGTALAKLFF.

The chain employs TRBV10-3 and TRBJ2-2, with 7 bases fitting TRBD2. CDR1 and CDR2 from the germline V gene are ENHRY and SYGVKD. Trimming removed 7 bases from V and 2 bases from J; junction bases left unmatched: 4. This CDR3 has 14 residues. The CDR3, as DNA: TGTGCCATCACCGCGGGAGCCAACACCGGGGAGCTGTTTTTT. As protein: CAITAGANTGELFF.

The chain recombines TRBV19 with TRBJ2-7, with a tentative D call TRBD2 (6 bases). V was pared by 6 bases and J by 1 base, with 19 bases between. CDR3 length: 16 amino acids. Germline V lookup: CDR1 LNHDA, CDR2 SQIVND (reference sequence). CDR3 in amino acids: CASSPRGLGLSYEQYF. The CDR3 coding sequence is TGTGCCAGTAGCCCGCGGGGACTGGGGTTATCCTACGAGCAGTACTTC.

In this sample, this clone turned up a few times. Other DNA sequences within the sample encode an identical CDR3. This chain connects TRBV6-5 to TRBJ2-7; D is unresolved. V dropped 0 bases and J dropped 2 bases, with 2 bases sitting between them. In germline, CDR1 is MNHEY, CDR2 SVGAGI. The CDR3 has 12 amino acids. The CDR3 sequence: CASSYSPYEQYF. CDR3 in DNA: TGTGCCAGCAGTTACTCACCCTACGAGCAGTACTTC.

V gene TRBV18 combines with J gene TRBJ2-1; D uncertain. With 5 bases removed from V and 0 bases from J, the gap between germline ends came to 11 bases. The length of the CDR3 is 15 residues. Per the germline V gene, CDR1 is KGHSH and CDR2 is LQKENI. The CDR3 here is CASSGGFNSYNEQFF. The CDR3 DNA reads TGTGCCAGCTCAGGTGGGTTTAACTCCTACAATGAGCAGTTCTTC.

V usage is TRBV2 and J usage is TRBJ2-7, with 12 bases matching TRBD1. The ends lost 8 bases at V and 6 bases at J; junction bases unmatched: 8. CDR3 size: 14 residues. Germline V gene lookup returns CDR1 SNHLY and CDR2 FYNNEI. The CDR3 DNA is TGTGCCAGCTTGCCCCGGGACAGGGGGCTCGAGCAGTACTTC. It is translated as CASLPRDRGLEQYF. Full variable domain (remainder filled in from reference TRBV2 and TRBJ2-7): EPEVTQTPSHQVTQMGQEVILRCVPISNHLYFYWYRQILGQKVEFLVSFYNNEISEKSEIFDDQFSVERPDGSNFTLKIRSTKLEDSAMYFCASLPRDRGLEQYFGPGTRLTVT.

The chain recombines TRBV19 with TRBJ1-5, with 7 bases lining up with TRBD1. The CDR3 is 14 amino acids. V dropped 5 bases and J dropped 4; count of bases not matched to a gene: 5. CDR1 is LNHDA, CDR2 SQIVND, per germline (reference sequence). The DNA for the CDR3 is TGTGCCAGTAGTCCTAGGACAGGTAATCAGCCCCAGCATTTT. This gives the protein CASSPRTGNQPQHF.

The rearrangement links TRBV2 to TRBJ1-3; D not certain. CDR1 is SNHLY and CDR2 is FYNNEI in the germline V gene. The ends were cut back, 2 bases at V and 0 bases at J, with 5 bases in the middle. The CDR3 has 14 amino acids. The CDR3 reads CASSENFSGNTIYF. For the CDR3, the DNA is TGTGCCAGCAGTGAAAATTTCTCTGGAAACACCATATATTTT.

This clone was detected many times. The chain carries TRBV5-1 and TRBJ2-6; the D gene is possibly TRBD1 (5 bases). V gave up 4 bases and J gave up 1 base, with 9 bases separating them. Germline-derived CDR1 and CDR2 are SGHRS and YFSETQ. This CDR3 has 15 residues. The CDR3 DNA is TGCGCCAGCAGCCTCAGGGAATCTGGGGCCAACGTCCTGACTTTC. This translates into CASSLRESGANVLTF.

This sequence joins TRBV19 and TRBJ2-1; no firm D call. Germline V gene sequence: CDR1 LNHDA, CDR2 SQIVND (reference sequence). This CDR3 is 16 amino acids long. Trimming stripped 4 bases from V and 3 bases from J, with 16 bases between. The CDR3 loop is CASSRLLTQDYNEQFF. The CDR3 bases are TGTGCCAGTAGTAGGTTACTTACGCAAGACTACAATGAGCAGTTCTTC.

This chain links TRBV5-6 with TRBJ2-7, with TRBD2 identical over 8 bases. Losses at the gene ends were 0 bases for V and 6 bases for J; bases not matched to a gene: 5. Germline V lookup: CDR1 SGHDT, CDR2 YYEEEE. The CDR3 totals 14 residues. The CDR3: CASSLGAGGGEQYF. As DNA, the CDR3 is TGTGCCAGCAGCTTGGGTGCGGGGGGCGGCGAGCAGTACTTC.

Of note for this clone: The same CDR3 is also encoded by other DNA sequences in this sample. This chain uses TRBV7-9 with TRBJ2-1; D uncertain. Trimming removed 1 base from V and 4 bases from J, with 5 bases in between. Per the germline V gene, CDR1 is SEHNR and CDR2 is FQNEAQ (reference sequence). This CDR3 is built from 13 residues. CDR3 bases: TGTGCCAGCAGCTTAGGCTCATACAATGAGCAGTTCTTC. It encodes CASSLGSYNEQFF.